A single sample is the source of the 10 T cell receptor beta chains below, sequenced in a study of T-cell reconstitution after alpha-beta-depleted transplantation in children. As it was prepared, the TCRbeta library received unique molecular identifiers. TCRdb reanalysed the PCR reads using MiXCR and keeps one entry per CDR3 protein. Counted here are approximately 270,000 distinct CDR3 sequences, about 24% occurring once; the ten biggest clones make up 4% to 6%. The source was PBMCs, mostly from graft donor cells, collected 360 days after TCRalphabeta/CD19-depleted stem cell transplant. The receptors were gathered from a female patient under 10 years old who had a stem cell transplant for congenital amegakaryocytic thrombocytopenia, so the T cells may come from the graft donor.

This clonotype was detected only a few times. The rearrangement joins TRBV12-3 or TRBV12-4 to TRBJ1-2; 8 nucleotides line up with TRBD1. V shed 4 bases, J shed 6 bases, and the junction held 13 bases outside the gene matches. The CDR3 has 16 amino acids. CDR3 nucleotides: TGTGCCAGCAGTTCGCGCGGACAGGGTCTACTTGATGGCTACACCTTC. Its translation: CASSSRGQGLLDGYTF.

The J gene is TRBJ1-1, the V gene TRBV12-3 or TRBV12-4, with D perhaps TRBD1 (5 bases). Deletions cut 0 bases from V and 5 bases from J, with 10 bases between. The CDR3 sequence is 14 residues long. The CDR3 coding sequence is TGTGCCAGCAGTTTAGCGGTGCGGGGGACTGAAGCTTTCTTT. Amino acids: CASSLAVRGTEAFF.

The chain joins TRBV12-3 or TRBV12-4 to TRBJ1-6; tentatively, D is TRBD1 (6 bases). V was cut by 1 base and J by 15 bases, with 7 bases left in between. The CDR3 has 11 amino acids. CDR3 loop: CASSLGGGLHF. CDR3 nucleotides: TGTGCCAGCAGTTTAGGAGGGGGCCTCCACTTT.

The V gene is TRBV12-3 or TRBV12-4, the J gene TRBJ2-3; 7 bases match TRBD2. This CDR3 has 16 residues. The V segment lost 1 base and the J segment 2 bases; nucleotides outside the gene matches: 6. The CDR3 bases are TGTGCCAGCAGTTTAGGGCTAGCGGCAACCACAGATACGCAGTATTTT. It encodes CASSLGLAATTDTQYF.

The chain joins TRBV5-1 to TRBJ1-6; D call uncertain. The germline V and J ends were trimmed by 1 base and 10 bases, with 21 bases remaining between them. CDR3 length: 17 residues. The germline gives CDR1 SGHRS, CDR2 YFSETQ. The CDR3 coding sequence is TGCGCCAGCAGCTTGAACCCTAGACTCTTGTCGGGGTCACCCCTCCACTTT. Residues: CASSLNPRLLSGSPLHF.

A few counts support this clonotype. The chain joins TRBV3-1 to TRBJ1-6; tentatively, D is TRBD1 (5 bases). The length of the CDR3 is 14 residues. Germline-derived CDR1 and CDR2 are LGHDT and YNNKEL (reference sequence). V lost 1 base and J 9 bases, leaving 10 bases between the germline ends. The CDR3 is CASSQVQGGSPLHF. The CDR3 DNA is TGTGCCAGCAGCCAAGTGCAGGGAGGTTCACCCCTCCACTTT.

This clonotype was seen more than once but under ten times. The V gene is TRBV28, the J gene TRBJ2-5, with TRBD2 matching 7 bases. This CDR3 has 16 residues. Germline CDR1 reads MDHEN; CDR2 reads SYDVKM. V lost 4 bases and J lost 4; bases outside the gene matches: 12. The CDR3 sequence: CASSSRRGMMAETQYF. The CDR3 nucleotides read TGTGCCAGCAGTTCTCGGCGGGGGATGATGGCAGAGACCCAGTACTTC.

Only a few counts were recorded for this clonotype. The CDR3 coding sequence is TGTGCCAGCAAGCGTGACTTTAACACAGATACGCAGTATTTT. The encoded protein is CASKRDFNTDTQYF. This chain connects TRBV2 to TRBJ2-3; D is unclear. Germline V gene data show CDR1 as SNHLY and CDR2 as FYNNEI. V was shortened by 7 bases and J by 2 bases, with 13 bases between the two germline ends. This CDR3 has 14 residues.

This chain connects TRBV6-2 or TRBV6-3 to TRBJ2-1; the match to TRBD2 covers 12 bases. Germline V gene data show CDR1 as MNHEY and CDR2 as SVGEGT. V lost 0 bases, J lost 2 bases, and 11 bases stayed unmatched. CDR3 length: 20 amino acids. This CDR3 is CASSYSASGRARGTYNEQFF. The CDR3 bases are TGTGCCAGCAGTTACTCTGCTAGCGGGAGGGCCAGAGGTACCTACAATGAGCAGTTCTTC.

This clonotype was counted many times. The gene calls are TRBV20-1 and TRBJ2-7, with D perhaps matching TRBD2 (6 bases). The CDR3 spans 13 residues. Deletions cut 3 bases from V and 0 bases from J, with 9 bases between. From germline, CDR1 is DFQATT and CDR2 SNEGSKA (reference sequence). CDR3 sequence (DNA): TGCAGTGCTAGTATCGGGGGCTCCTACGAGCAGTACTTC. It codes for CSASIGGSYEQYF.